This TCR beta chain is drawn from a study of blood T cell repertoires in COVID-19. The assay was immunoSEQ multiplex PCR, and TCRdb's table has in-frame clones only and misses some. The sample includes 160,000 or so clones, roughly nine tenths of them seen just once. This receptor was identified in a woman aged 40 to 55 with acute or convalescent COVID-19. Sequenced: peripheral blood.

CDR3 coding DNA: TGTGCCAGCAGTTTGCCCCTGAGAGAAGCTTTCTTT. Residues: CASSLPLREAFF. V gene TRBV12-3 or TRBV12-4 combines with J gene TRBJ1-1; D uncertain. The V and J ends lost 3 bases and 8 bases respectively, with 10 bases between them. The CDR3 is 12 residues long.